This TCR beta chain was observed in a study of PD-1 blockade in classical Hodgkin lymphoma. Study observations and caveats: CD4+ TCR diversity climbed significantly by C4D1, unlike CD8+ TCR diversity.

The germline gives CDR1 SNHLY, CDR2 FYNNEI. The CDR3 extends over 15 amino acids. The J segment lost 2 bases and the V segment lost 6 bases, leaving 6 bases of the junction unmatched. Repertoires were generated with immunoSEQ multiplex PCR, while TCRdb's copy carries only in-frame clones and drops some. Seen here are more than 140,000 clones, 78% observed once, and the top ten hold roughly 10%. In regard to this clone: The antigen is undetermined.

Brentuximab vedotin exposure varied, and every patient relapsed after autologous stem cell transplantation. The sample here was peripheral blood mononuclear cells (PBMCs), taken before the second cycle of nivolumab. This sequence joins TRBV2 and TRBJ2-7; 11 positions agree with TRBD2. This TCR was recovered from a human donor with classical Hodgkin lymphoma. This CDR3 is CASSAGLAGPYEQYF. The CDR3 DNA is TGTGCCAGCAGCGCTGGACTAGCGGGCCCCTACGAGCAGTACTTC. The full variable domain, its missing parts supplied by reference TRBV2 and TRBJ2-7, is EPEVTQTPSHQVTQMGQEVILRCVPISNHLYFYWYRQILGQKVEFLVSFYNNEISEKSEIFDDQFSVERPDGSNFTLKIRSTKLEDSAMYFCASSAGLAGPYEQYFGPGTRLTVT.